Listed here are 16 T cell receptor beta chains from one sample, sequenced in a study of cytomegalovirus exposure and HLA in healthy donors. 60 Vbeta and 13 Jbeta primers were used in PCR. This table comes from immunoSEQ multiplex PCR, and its TCRdb copy is limited to in-frame clones, with some not included. The table records 30,000 to 45,000 clones, just over 85% of them present only once. The source material was PBMCs. The receptors originated from a woman aged 35 to 49 in good health and CMV-seropositive.

The chain joins TRBV5-1 to TRBJ1-5, with a weak D call TRBD1 (5 bases). CDR1 is SGHRS, CDR2 YFSETQ, per germline. Trimming removed 4 bases from V and 6 bases from J, with 17 bases in between. The CDR3 is made up of 15 amino acids. Here the CDR3 reads CASSPGGGWGQPQHF. The CDR3 DNA follows: TGCGCCAGCAGCCCCGGGGGGGGATGGGGTCAGCCCCAGCATTTT.

The chain combines TRBV28 with TRBJ2-7; D perhaps matches TRBD1 (6 bases). Germline CDR1 reads MDHEN; CDR2 reads SYDVKM. V shed 4 bases and J shed 6 bases, with 16 bases lying between them. There are 14 residues in the CDR3. The CDR3 sequence is CASSSPQGYGEQYF. The CDR3 DNA sequence: TGTGCCAGCAGTTCCCCACAGGGATATGGCGAGCAGTACTTC.

The chain uses TRBV5-1 and TRBJ2-2, with D perhaps matching TRBD1 (5 bases). Germline lookup yields CDR1 SGHRS and CDR2 YFSETQ. V lost 0 bases, J lost 5 bases, and 14 bases lay in between. The CDR3 contains 16 residues. The CDR3, as DNA: TGCGCCAGCAGCTTGGGGGGCAACCACAAGACCGGGGAGCTGTTTTTT. Translation gives CASSLGGNHKTGELFF.

The chain joins TRBV28 to TRBJ2-6, with a weak D call TRBD1 (6 bases). Germline loops: CDR1 MDHEN, CDR2 SYDVKM. The CDR3 extends over 15 amino acids. V was cut by 6 bases and J by 0 bases, with 9 bases left in between. The CDR3 spells CASSLRGSGANVLTF. The CDR3, as DNA: TGTGCCAGCAGCCTCAGGGGCTCTGGGGCCAACGTCCTGACTTTC.

This sequence joins TRBV27 and TRBJ2-7; TRBD1 aligns across 8 bases. CDR3 length: 14 residues. Germline lookup yields CDR1 MNHEY and CDR2 SMNVEV (reference sequence). Trimming took 6 bases from V and 3 from J; bases not matched to a gene: 7. The CDR3 DNA follows: TGTGCCAGCAGGCAATCCGGGACAGGCTACGAGCAGTACTTC. Translating gives CASRQSGTGYEQYF.

This sequence joins TRBV19 and TRBJ2-3; tentatively, D is TRBD2 (6 bases). Trimming took off 2 bases at V and 5 bases at J, with 17 bases between the two ends. This CDR3 has 16 amino acids. In germline, CDR1 is LNHDA, CDR2 SQIVND (reference sequence). The CDR3: CASSIQGGSVGDTQYF. In DNA form, the CDR3 reads TGTGCCAGTAGTATACAGGGAGGTTCCGTTGGAGATACGCAGTATTTT. Combining the CDR3 with reference TRBV19 and TRBJ2-3 gives the whole variable domain DGGITQSPKYLFRKEGQNVTLSCEQNLNHDAMYWYRQDPGQGLRLIYYSQIVNDFQKGDIAEGYSVSREKKESFPLTVTSAQKNPTAFYLCASSIQGGSVGDTQYFGPGTRLTVL.

The chain has TRBV27 and TRBJ2-7; D not certain. The CDR3 contains 13 residues. Trimming shortened V by 7 bases and J by 0 bases, and 10 bases separated the two germline ends. Per the germline V gene, CDR1 is MNHEY and CDR2 is SMNVEV (reference sequence). The CDR3 DNA reads TGTGCCAGCATGGAGTATTCCTCCTACGAGCAGTACTTC. It yields the protein CASMEYSSYEQYF.

The rearrangement joins TRBV7-9 to TRBJ2-1; 10 positions agree with TRBD2. Losses at the gene ends were 2 bases for V and 6 bases for J; bases not matched to a gene: 10. The CDR3 totals 17 residues. From germline, CDR1 is SEHNR and CDR2 FQNEAQ (reference sequence). The CDR3 DNA sequence: TGTGCCAGCAGCTTACCTAGCGGGGGTGGGATAGGCAATGAGCAGTTCTTC. Translating it yields CASSLPSGGGIGNEQFF.

This clone came up a few times. This rearrangement joins TRBV7-2 to TRBJ2-7; 7 nucleotides align to TRBD1. The germline gives CDR1 SGHTA, CDR2 FQGNSA. V shed 5 bases and J 2 bases; nucleotides not matched to a gene: 6. This CDR3 spans 14 amino acids. The CDR3 region has the DNA TGTGCCAGCAGCCCAGGGACAGCTCCCTACGAGCAGTACTTC. Protein: CASSPGTAPYEQYF.

This chain links TRBV10-3 with TRBJ2-3, with D maybe TRBD1 (5 bases). CDR1 is ENHRY and CDR2 is SYGVKD in the germline V gene. V was clipped by 4 bases and J by 2 bases, with 10 bases between them. The CDR3 contains 14 residues. DNA for the CDR3: TGTGCCATCAGTGGCAGGGATCCCACAGATACGCAGTATTTT. Translation: CAISGRDPTDTQYF.

This clone was detected only once. This rearrangement joins TRBV7-9 to TRBJ2-3; D is unclear. The CDR3 has 16 amino acids. Germline-derived CDR1 and CDR2 are SEHNR and FQNEAQ (reference sequence). The V gene lost 2 bases and the J gene lost 2 bases, with 14 bases spanning the gap. CDR3 region: CASSLIATTHTDTQYF. The CDR3 coding sequence is TGTGCCAGCAGCTTAATTGCCACAACCCACACAGATACGCAGTATTTT.

J is TRBJ2-5 and V is TRBV18; TRBD2 aligns across 7 bases. The CDR3 consists of 14 residues. CDR1 and CDR2 (germline): KGHSH, LQKENI. J was trimmed by 5 bases and V by 1 base; bases with no gene match: 4. In nucleotides, the CDR3 is TGTGCCAGCTCACCACAAAGCGGGACGGAGACCCAGTACTTC. It encodes CASSPQSGTETQYF.

The chain recombines TRBV28 with TRBJ1-2, with D possibly being TRBD1 (6 bases). Per the germline V gene, CDR1 is MDHEN and CDR2 is SYDVKM. This CDR3 comprises 14 residues. V was shortened by 3 bases and J by 4 bases, with 12 bases between the two germline ends. The CDR3 nucleotides read TGTGCCAGCAGTTTGGGGGCTCCGGGCTATGGCTACACCTTC. This codes for CASSLGAPGYGYTF.

The chain employs TRBV19 and TRBJ1-5; D gene unclear. Between the trimmed V and J ends, which lost 3 bases and 2 bases, there was a span of 11 bases. This CDR3 is built from 15 residues. Looked up from germline, CDR1 is LNHDA and CDR2 is SQIVND (reference sequence). The CDR3 sequence is CASSIFEDGNQPQHF. The DNA for the CDR3 is TGTGCCAGTAGTATTTTTGAGGATGGCAATCAGCCCCAGCATTTT.

The chain is built from TRBV28 and TRBJ1-2; 8 bases line up with TRBD1. V gave up 2 bases and J gave up 5 bases; unmatched junction bases: 10. This CDR3 spans 16 amino acids. Germline assignment: CDR1 MDHEN and CDR2 SYDVKM. The CDR3 DNA follows: TGTGCCAGCAGTTTAAGCGCCGGGACAGGCGGGTATGGCTACACCTTC. Translating it yields CASSLSAGTGGYGYTF.

This chain uses TRBV15 with TRBJ2-5; maybe TRBD1 (6 bases). Trimming pared 2 bases from V and 5 bases from J, leaving 12 bases between. Germline-derived CDR1 and CDR2 are LNHNV and YYDKDF (reference sequence). This CDR3 has 14 amino acids. CDR3 loop: CATSRFDRSETQYF. The CDR3 bases are TGTGCCACCAGCAGATTCGACAGGTCGGAGACCCAGTACTTC.